These 5 T cell receptor beta chains were sequenced from one sample in a study of blood T cell repertoires in COVID-19. The data were produced by immunoSEQ multiplex PCR, yet TCRdb's version contains in-frame clones alone and is incomplete. Among over 75,000 clones, approximately 82% were seen once, and the ten largest hold about 10%. Source material: peripheral blood. These TCRs come from a man between 65 and 80 years old with acute or convalescent COVID-19.

V is TRBV27 and J is TRBJ2-5, with D possibly matching TRBD2 (6 bases). The CDR3 loop spans 15 amino acids. Germline CDR1 MNHEY, CDR2 SMNVEV (reference sequence). Trimming took off 10 bases at V and 1 base at J, with 19 bases between the two ends. The CDR3 DNA sequence: TGTGCCACACACCCTCGGGAGCGCTTCCAAGAGACCCAGTACTTC. Its protein product is CATHPRERFQETQYF.

The V call is TRBV30, the J call TRBJ2-7, with a possible D match to TRBD2 (5 bases). This CDR3 comprises 12 residues. Germline loops: CDR1 GTSNPN, CDR2 SVGIG (reference sequence). V dropped 2 bases and J dropped 2 bases, with 7 bases sitting between them. Written as DNA, the CDR3 is TGTGCCTGGAGTCCCGGGGCCTACGAGCAGTACTTC. Translated, it gives CAWSPGAYEQYF.

V is TRBV3-1 (or the pseudogene TRBV3-2) and J is TRBJ2-7; TRBD2 matches 8 bases. With V trimmed by 6 bases and J by 7 bases, 5 bases remained unmatched. This CDR3 contains 12 residues. Germline V gene lookup returns CDR1 LGHDT and CDR2 YNNKEL (reference sequence). CDR3 DNA: TGTGCCAGCAGAAGCGGGAGTTGGGAGCAGTACTTC. Translating gives CASRSGSWEQYF.

This chain links TRBV13 with TRBJ1-2; 10 bases agree with TRBD1. V lost 0 bases and J lost 5; bases outside the gene matches: 12. Germline CDR1 reads PRHDT; CDR2 reads FYEKMQ (reference sequence). CDR3 length equals 18 residues. This CDR3 reads CASSLGRDRGTTRYGYTF. CDR3 DNA: TGTGCCAGCAGCTTAGGACGGGACAGGGGAACAACCAGATATGGCTACACCTTC.

V usage is TRBV19 and J usage is TRBJ2-3, with TRBD2 matching over 12 bases. Germline lookup yields CDR1 LNHDA and CDR2 SQIVND (reference sequence). With 1 base clipped from V and 8 bases from J, the junction kept 19 bases outside the gene matches. This CDR3 has 20 residues. Here the CDR3 DNA reads TGTGCCAGTAGTATAGCCCTGCCTTCGACTAGCGGGAGTACCTCGGCTACGCAGTATTTT. Amino acid sequence: CASSIALPSTSGSTSATQYF. The variable domain in full, completed from reference TRBV19 and TRBJ2-3, reads DGGITQSPKYLFRKEGQNVTLSCEQNLNHDAMYWYRQDPGQGLRLIYYSQIVNDFQKGDIAEGYSVSREKKESFPLTVTSAQKNPTAFYLCASSIALPSTSGSTSATQYFGPGTRLTVL.